This TCR beta chain was retrieved from a study of T cells in Graves' hyperthyroidism and ophthalmopathy. Study as a whole: Peripheral blood was taken when the disease was first diagnosed, before any treatment began.

General study findings and limits: Model predictions of ophthalmopathy came a median around 6.5 months before onset.

Amplification targeted TCR beta CDR3 regions from RNA transcripts. With the HTBI primer set, the TCR CDR3 went through a first round of RT-PCR. TCRdb re-derived calls from the multiplex PCR reads in MiXCR, one entry per CDR3 protein. The table has some 350,000 distinct CDR3 sequences, 19% seen once; the top ten hold around 3.6%. Many counts were recorded for this clonotype. No antigen is known for it. The CDR3 runs to 14 residues. From germline, CDR1 is SGHAT and CDR2 FQNNGV. V was cut by 3 bases and J by 3 bases, with 11 bases left in between. The gene calls are TRBV11-2 and TRBJ1-1; D remains unclear. This clonotype originated in a woman younger than 30 with Graves' hyperthyroidism. Material for sequencing was blood. The CDR3 bases are TGTGCCAGCAGCTTGACGGCGAGGGACACTGAAGCTTTCTTT. This gives the protein CASSLTARDTEAFF.